This T cell receptor (beta chain) derives from a study of blood T cell repertoires in COVID-19. The assay was immunoSEQ multiplex PCR, and TCRdb's table has in-frame clones only and misses some. The sample contains some 130,000 clones, roughly 83% of which appear only once. Germline V gives CDR1 LGHDT, CDR2 YNNKEL (reference sequence). The junction had 5 bases not matched to a gene; V was cut back by 1 base and J by 6 bases. CDR3 length: 14 amino acids. This TCR came from a man aged 55 to 70 with acute or convalescent COVID-19. The chain combines TRBV3-1 (or the pseudogene TRBV3-2) with TRBJ2-7, with 8 bases fitting TRBD2. Sequencing was done on a sample of peripheral blood. Written as DNA, the CDR3 is TGTGCCAGCAGCCAAGTTAGCGGGGCTCCCGAGCAGTACTTC. It codes for CASSQVSGAPEQYF.